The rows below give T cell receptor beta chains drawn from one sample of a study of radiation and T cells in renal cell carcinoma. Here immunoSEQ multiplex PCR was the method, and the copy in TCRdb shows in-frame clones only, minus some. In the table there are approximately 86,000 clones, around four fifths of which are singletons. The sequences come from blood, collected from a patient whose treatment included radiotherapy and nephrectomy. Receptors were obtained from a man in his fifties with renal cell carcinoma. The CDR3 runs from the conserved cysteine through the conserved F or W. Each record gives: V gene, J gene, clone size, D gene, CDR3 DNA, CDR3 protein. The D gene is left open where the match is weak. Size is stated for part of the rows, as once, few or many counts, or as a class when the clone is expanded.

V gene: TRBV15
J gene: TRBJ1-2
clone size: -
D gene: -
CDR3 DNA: TGTGCCACCAGAAGAAAAGGGGACGACTATGGCTACACCTTC
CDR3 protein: CATRRKGDDYGYTF

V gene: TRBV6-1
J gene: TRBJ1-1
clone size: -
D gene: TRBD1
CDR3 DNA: TGTGCCATGGGGACAGGTGGAAGTGAAGCTTTCTTT
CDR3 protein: CAMGTGGSEAFF

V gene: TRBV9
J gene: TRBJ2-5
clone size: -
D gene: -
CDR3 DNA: TGTGCCAGCAACCGACTAAGCGGACAAGAGACCCAGTACTTC
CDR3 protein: CASNRLSGQETQYF

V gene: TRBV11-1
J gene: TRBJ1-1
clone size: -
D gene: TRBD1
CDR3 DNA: TGTGCCAGCGGCTTCCAGGGGGCCTTCCCTGAAGCTTTCTTT
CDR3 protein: CASGFQGAFPEAFF

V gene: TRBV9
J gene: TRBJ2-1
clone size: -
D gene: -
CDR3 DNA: TGTGCCAGCAGCGTAGTTGGACAAAATGAGCAGTTCTTC
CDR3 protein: CASSVVGQNEQFF

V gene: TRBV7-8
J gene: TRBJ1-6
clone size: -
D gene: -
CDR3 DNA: TGTGCCAGCAGTCTCCGAATTTTGGTGCTTAATTCACCCCTCCACTTT
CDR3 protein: CASSLRILVLNSPLHF

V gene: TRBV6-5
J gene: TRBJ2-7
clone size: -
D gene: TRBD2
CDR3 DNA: TGTGCCAGCAGTTACTTGCTAGCGGGCGAGCAGTACTTC
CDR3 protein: CASSYLLAGEQYF

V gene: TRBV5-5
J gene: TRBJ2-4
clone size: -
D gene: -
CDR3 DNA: TGTGCCAGCAGCTTGATGGGGGCCAAAAACATTCAGTACTTC
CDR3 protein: CASSLMGAKNIQYF

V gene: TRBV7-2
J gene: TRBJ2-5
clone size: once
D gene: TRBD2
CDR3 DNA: TGTGCCAGCAGCTCGACTAGCGGGGGGGCAACCCAGTACTTC
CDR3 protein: CASSSTSGGATQYF

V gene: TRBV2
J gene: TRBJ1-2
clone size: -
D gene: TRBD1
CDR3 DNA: TGTGCCAGCAGGGGACCGGGACAGGGGGCGAAGAACTATGGCTACACCTTC
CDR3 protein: CASRGPGQGAKNYGYTF

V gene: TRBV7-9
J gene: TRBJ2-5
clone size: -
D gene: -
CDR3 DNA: TGTGCCAGCAGCCGCGGCTCCCAAGAGACCCAGTACTTC
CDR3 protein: CASSRGSQETQYF

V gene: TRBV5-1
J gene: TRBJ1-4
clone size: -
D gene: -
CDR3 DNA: TGCGCCAGCAGCTTGGGCTCCGACTTCGCAACTAATGAAAAACTGTTTTTT
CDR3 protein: CASSLGSDFATNEKLFF

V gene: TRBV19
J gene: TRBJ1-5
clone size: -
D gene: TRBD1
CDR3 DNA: TGTGCCAGTAACCCTGGGACAGCTAGCAATCAGCCCCAGCATTTT
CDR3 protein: CASNPGTASNQPQHF

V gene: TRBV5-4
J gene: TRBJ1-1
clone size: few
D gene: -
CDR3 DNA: TGTGCCAGCAGCTTGGAGGCAGAGAACACTGAAGCTTTCTTT
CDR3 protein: CASSLEAENTEAFF

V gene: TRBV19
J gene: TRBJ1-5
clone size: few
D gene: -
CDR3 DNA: TGTGCCAGTATGGGGGGGTATAGCAATCAGCCCCAGCATTTT
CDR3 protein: CASMGGYSNQPQHF

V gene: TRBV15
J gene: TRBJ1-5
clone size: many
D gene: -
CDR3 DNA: TGTGCCACCAGCAGAGATAGGGAGGCGCAGCCCCAGCATTTT
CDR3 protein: CATSRDREAQPQHF

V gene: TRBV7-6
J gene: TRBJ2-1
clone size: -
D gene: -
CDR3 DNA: TGTGCCAGCAGCCAAGGACAGTTATACAATGAGCAGTTCTTC
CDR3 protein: CASSQGQLYNEQFF

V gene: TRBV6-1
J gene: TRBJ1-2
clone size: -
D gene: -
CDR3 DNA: TGTGCCAGCAGTGAGGGCAGGGGACAATCGGGCTACACCTTC
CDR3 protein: CASSEGRGQSGYTF

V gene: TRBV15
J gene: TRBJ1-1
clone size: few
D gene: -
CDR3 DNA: TGTGCCACCAGCAGGGAGACAGATCCGTACACTGAAGCTTTCTTT
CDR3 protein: CATSRETDPYTEAFF

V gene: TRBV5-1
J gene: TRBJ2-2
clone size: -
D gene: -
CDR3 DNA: TGCGCCAGCAGCTCCAACCTCGGGGGAGCCGGGGAGCTGTTTTTT
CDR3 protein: CASSSNLGGAGELFF

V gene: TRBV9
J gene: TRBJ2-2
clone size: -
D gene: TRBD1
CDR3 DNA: TGTGCCAGCAGCGTAGTAACAGGGGGGACCGGGGAGCTGTTTTTT
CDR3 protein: CASSVVTGGTGELFF

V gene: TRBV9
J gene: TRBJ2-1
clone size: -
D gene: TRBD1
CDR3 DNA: TGTGCCAGCAGCGTAGGAGGGACAGGTGAGCAGTTCTTC
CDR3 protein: CASSVGGTGEQFF

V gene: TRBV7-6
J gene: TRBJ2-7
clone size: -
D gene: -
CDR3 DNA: TGTGCCAGCAGCTTAGGGGCAGGGGGGGATTCCTACGAGCAGTACTTC
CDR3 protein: CASSLGAGGDSYEQYF

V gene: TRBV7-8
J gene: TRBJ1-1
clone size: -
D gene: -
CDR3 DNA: TGTGCCAGCAGCTTATGGGACCCAACTATCGGGACCTTT
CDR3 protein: CASSLWDPTIGTF